This T cell receptor (beta chain) was captured by sequencing in a study of glioma-infiltrating T cells after dendritic cell vaccination. In the study overall: Monocyte-derived dendritic cells, cultured 7 to 8 days with IL-4 and GM-CSF, were pulsed with autologous tumor lysate.

TCRdb keeps only in-frame clones here, not all; method: immunoSEQ multiplex PCR. Of 98,000 or so clones in the sample, approximately 84% were seen once. CDR1 is MNHEY and CDR2 is SMNVEV in the germline V gene (reference sequence). The CDR3 spans 13 residues. The germline V and J ends were trimmed by 4 bases and 4 bases, with 8 bases remaining between them. Time point described: after dendritic cell vaccination, including at tumor progression/relapse. Only patients with spare fresh-frozen tumor and over two years of follow-up were included. The gene calls are TRBV27 and TRBJ1-5; possibly TRBD1 for D (6 bases). The sequence was collected from a human donor with glioblastoma. Here the sequenced sample was blood, taken after dendritic cell vaccination. The CDR3 DNA follows: TGTGCCAGCAGTTGGACAGCTAATCAGCCCCAGCATTTT. This codes for CASSWTANQPQHF.